A selection of T cell receptor beta chains follows, all from one sample in a study of graft-versus-host responses after intestinal transplantation. This table comes from immunoSEQ multiplex PCR, and its TCRdb copy is limited to in-frame clones, with some not included. This repertoire shows 90,000 to 150,000 clones, approximately 95% found once; its top ten account for more than 2.5%. Their cognate antigens are unknown. Sequenced here: unstimulated CD8+ T cells sorted from spleen or lymph node cells, sampled before intestinal transplant. These receptors were obtained from a human donor who received an intestinal transplant. Both conserved end residues are part of each CDR3. The D gene is left open where the match is weak. Not all rows give a size; the values are once, few, many and, for expanded clones, a class.

NA,TRBD2,TRBV4-1,TRBJ2-7,CASSQRRGSSYEQYF,TGCGCCAGCAGCCAAAGGCGGGGGAGCTCCTACGAGCAGTACTTC
NA,TRBD1,TRBV10-1,TRBJ2-7,CASSDRDSRYEQYF,TGCGCCAGCAGTGACCGGGACAGCCGCTACGAGCAGTACTTC
NA,NA,TRBV29-1,TRBJ1-2,CSVGEDSGYTF,TGCAGCGTTGGAGAGGACAGCGGCTACACCTTC
NA,NA,TRBV14,TRBJ1-2,CASSQIRGAYGYTF,TGTGCCAGCAGCCAAATTAGGGGGGCCTATGGCTACACCTTC
once,NA,TRBV11-3,TRBJ2-7,CASSLGTNYEQYF,TGTGCCAGCAGCTTAGGGACAAACTACGAGCAGTACTTC
NA,NA,TRBV7-8,TRBJ2-3,CASSLSATLITDTQYF,TGTGCCAGCAGCTTATCGGCTACCCTTATCACAGATACGCAGTATTTT
NA,TRBD2,TRBV29-1,TRBJ2-5,CSVAGTSGSRETQYF,TGCAGCGTCGCCGGGACTAGCGGGAGTCGAGAGACCCAGTACTTC
NA,NA,TRBV4-1,TRBJ2-7,CASSQDLDGTYEQYF,TGCGCCAGCAGCCAAGATCTCGACGGTACCTACGAGCAGTACTTC
NA,TRBD1,TRBV6-5,TRBJ2-5,CASSSYRGWETQYF,TGTGCCAGCAGTTCTTACAGGGGATGGGAGACCCAGTACTTC
NA,TRBD1,TRBV7-9,TRBJ2-5,CASSSTGGQETQYF,TGTGCCAGCAGCTCCACAGGGGGTCAAGAGACCCAGTACTTC
NA,NA,TRBV28,TRBJ2-2,CATTLTGKWTGELFF,TGTGCCACAACCCTTACAGGGAAATGGACCGGGGAGCTGTTTTTT
NA,NA,TRBV9,TRBJ2-1,CASSTGLPYNEQFF,TGTGCCAGCAGCACGGGACTTCCTTACAATGAGCAGTTCTTC
once,NA,TRBV14,TRBJ2-1,CASSQELYDSYNEQFF,TGTGCCAGCAGCCAAGAGCTGTACGATTCCTACAATGAGCAGTTCTTC
NA,NA,TRBV2,TRBJ2-1,CASSDGVSYNEQFF,TGTGCCAGCAGTGACGGCGTTTCCTACAATGAGCAGTTCTTC
NA,NA,TRBV14,TRBJ1-1,CASSQVMNTEAFF,TGTGCCAGCAGCCAGGTTATGAACACTGAAGCTTTCTTT
NA,TRBD2,TRBV4-3,TRBJ2-7,CASSQYLAGVSYEQYF,TGCGCCAGCAGCCAATACCTAGCGGGAGTTTCCTACGAGCAGTACTTC
NA,NA,TRBV19,TRBJ2-5,CASSMLARRQETQYF,TGTGCCAGTAGTATGCTAGCGAGACGCCAAGAGACCCAGTACTTC
once,TRBD1,TRBV28,TRBJ1-2,CASSPTGAPNYGYTF,TGTGCCAGCAGTCCAACAGGGGCCCCTAACTATGGCTACACCTTC
NA,TRBD1,TRBV7-6,TRBJ1-4,CASSDTQTGREEKLFF,TGTGCCAGCAGCGATACCCAGACAGGGCGGGAGGAAAAACTGTTTTTT
once,NA,TRBV5-6,TRBJ2-7,CASSLGTYEQYF,TGTGCCAGCAGCTTGGGTACGTACGAGCAGTACTTC
NA,TRBD1,TRBV9,TRBJ1-2,CASSVEVGAQGDYGYTF,TGTGCCAGCAGCGTAGAGGTGGGGGCCCAGGGGGACTATGGCTACACCTTC
NA,NA,TRBV6-6,TRBJ2-7,CASSYSTGYEQYF,TGTGCCAGCAGTTACTCGACAGGCTACGAGCAGTACTTC
NA,TRBD2,TRBV29-1,TRBJ2-1,CSVEWGLAGESGSYNEQFF,TGCAGCGTTGAATGGGGACTAGCGGGAGAGTCGGGCTCCTACAATGAGCAGTTCTTC
NA,TRBD2,TRBV19,TRBJ2-7,CASKEREWPTYEQYF,TGTGCCAGTAAGGAGCGGGAGTGGCCCACCTACGAGCAGTACTTC
NA,NA,TRBV6-6,TRBJ1-4,CASSSTREINEKLFF,TGTGCCAGCAGTTCCACCAGGGAGATTAATGAAAAACTGTTTTTT
NA,NA,TRBV5-5,TRBJ2-1,CASSLYASNNEQFF,TGTGCCAGCAGCTTGTACGCCTCCAACAATGAGCAGTTCTTC
NA,NA,TRBV5-6,TRBJ2-1,CASSLAFIGSYNEQFF,TGTGCCAGCAGCTTGGCATTTATAGGGTCCTACAATGAGCAGTTCTTC
NA,NA,TRBV19,TRBJ1-1,CASSIAMLNTEAFF,TGTGCCAGTAGTATAGCCATGTTGAACACTGAAGCTTTCTTT
NA,TRBD1,TRBV27,TRBJ2-7,CASSSGTGGHEQYF,TGTGCCAGCAGTTCCGGGACAGGGGGCCACGAGCAGTACTTC
NA,TRBD2,TRBV7-6,TRBJ2-7,CASSLGGEGKSNEQYF,TGTGCCAGCAGCTTAGGGGGGGAGGGGAAGTCGAACGAGCAGTACTTC
NA,NA,TRBV28,TRBJ2-1,CASSLTYSTNEQFF,TGTGCCAGCAGTTTAACCTACTCCACCAATGAGCAGTTCTTC
NA,NA,TRBV28,TRBJ2-7,CASRGLLGGWSEQYF,TGTGCCAGCAGAGGCCTTTTGGGGGGCTGGTCCGAGCAGTACTTC
NA,TRBD2,TRBV7-9,TRBJ2-7,CASSQSGTIGEQYF,TGTGCCAGCAGCCAATCCGGGACTATCGGCGAGCAGTACTTC
NA,TRBD2,TRBV7-9,TRBJ2-7,CASSWTSGSYEQYF,TGTGCCAGCAGCTGGACTAGCGGGAGCTACGAGCAGTACTTC
NA,TRBD2,TRBV10-2,TRBJ2-5,CATRPTGGVQETQYF,TGCGCCACCCGCCCCACTGGGGGGGTGCAAGAGACCCAGTACTTC
NA,NA,TRBV6-5,TRBJ2-7,CASSERGGEQYF,TGTGCCAGCAGTGAACGGGGCGGTGAGCAGTACTTC
NA,NA,TRBV29-1,TRBJ1-3,CSVDGHPSSGNTIYF,TGCAGCGTTGACGGACATCCGAGCTCTGGAAACACCATATATTTT
NA,TRBD1,TRBV28,TRBJ2-7,CASTAGTGDYEQYF,TGTGCCAGCACCGCCGGGACAGGGGATTACGAGCAGTACTTC
once,TRBD1,TRBV16,TRBJ2-7,CASSETLQGDEQYF,TGTGCCAGTAGCGAGACCCTACAGGGGGACGAGCAGTACTTC
NA,NA,TRBV21-1,TRBJ2-1,CASSKGIGRGAYNEQFF,TGTGCCAGCAGCAAAGGAATAGGCAGGGGTGCCTACAATGAGCAGTTCTTC
once,NA,TRBV6-5,TRBJ2-1,CASSEGNEQFF,TGTGCCAGCAGTGAAGGCAATGAGCAGTTCTTC
NA,TRBD2,TRBV13,TRBJ2-1,CASSPEGTSGSGGNEQFF,TGTGCCAGCAGCCCAGAGGGGACTAGCGGGAGCGGAGGAAATGAGCAGTTCTTC
NA,NA,TRBV9,TRBJ1-4,CASSGGIDEKLFF,TGTGCCAGCAGCGGGGGCATAGATGAAAAACTGTTTTTT
NA,NA,TRBV29-1,TRBJ2-1,CSVEERNYNEQFF,TGCAGCGTTGAAGAGCGGAACTACAATGAGCAGTTCTTC
NA,NA,TRBV13,TRBJ1-1,CASVGGTEAFF,TGTGCCAGTGTAGGGGGCACTGAAGCTTTCTTT
NA,TRBD1,TRBV27,TRBJ2-7,CASSPTPPTGGLGSGSYEQYF,TGTGCCAGCAGTCCCACCCCCCCGACAGGGGGCCTAGGTAGCGGGTCGTACGAGCAGTACTTC
few,TRBD2,TRBV4-2,TRBJ2-3,CASSLAGTATDTQYF,TGTGCCAGCAGCCTAGCGGGCACCGCCACAGATACGCAGTATTTT
once,NA,TRBV4-3,TRBJ2-3,CASSQGAGVVTQYF,TGCGCCAGCAGCCAAGGGGCTGGAGTCGTTACGCAGTATTTT
NA,NA,TRBV27,TRBJ2-7,CASSPSGTPYEQYF,TGTGCCAGCAGTCCCTCCGGGACACCCTACGAGCAGTACTTC
NA,TRBD2,TRBV7-3,TRBJ2-3,CASSLNGRATDTQYF,TGTGCCAGCAGCTTAAACGGGAGGGCAACAGATACGCAGTATTTT
NA,TRBD2,TRBV19,TRBJ2-1,CATNLAGLNNEQFF,TGTGCCACCAACTTAGCGGGTCTCAACAATGAGCAGTTCTTC